This record looks at one T cell receptor (beta chain) sequence and its context. Original processing notes: Estimation of nucleated cell counts relied on the amplification of reference gene primers. Sequenced by immunoSEQ multiplex PCR; TCRdb stores in-frame clones only, minus some. The D gene and trimming were derived from the DNA, and the V and J assignments and clone size from that table. The table lists about 83,000 clones, about 84% of them singletons. The source of the sample is a study of blood T cell repertoires in COVID-19. Across the whole study: Samples taken during acute and convalescent COVID-19 were collected in the United States, Italy and Spain. PBMCs, B-cell-depleted T cells, or T cells provided the cDNA or gDNA that made up the material.

The CDR3 is made up of 12 amino acids. The germline CDR1 and CDR2 sequences are SGHAT and FQNNGV. Trimming removed 5 bases from V and 4 bases from J, with 6 bases in between. This sequence was found in a man in his fifties with active COVID-19. J is TRBJ1-3 and V is TRBV11-2; D unclear. The specimen was peripheral blood. CDR3 residues: CASSKTGNTIYF. The CDR3 DNA is TGTGCCAGCAGCAAGACAGGAAACACCATATATTTT.